One TCR beta chain is described in this entry. Data came from immunoSEQ multiplex PCR; TCRdb stores just in-frame clones and leaves some out. The sample shows about 75,000 clones, 90% to 95% of them seen only once. Germline V gives CDR1 ENHRY, CDR2 SYGVKD. Trimming at V came to 0 bases and at J to 7 bases, leaving 5 bases not matched to a gene. This CDR3 region has 15 residues. These data come from a study of control samples from healthy donors and cancer patients. The genes are TRBV10-3 and TRBJ2-1, with TRBD2 matching over 8 bases. This clonotype was sampled from a woman between 40 and 55 years old in good health. Sequencing input: blood. The CDR3 here is CAISESVSGANEQFF. As DNA, the CDR3 is TGTGCCATCAGTGAGTCGGTTAGCGGGGCTAATGAGCAGTTCTTC.